A single sample is the source of the 7 T cell receptor beta chains below, sequenced in a study of identical twins. TCRdb analysed the 5' RACE reads with MiXCR anew, one entry per CDR3 protein. The sample carries 350,000 to 500,000 distinct CDR3 sequences, around a sixth recorded once. Input material: naive T cells sorted from blood. These receptor sequences come from a man over 45 in good health.

The rearrangement joins TRBV6-2 or TRBV6-3 to TRBJ2-1, with 13 bases identical to TRBD2. V was pared by 5 bases and J by 7 bases, with 5 bases of the junction left unmatched. The CDR3 runs 15 residues. From germline, CDR1 is MNHEY and CDR2 SVGEGT. The CDR3 coding sequence is TGTGCCAGCAGTAAACTAGCGGGGGGGTTAAATGAGCAGTTCTTC. This translates into CASSKLAGGLNEQFF.

Many counts were recorded for this clonotype. This chain uses TRBV11-2 with TRBJ1-2, with TRBD1 identical over 7 bases. This CDR3 is 13 amino acids long. Per germline, CDR1 SGHAT and CDR2 FQNNGV. With V trimmed by 3 bases and J by 6 bases, 4 bases remained unmatched. CDR3: CASSFDRANGYTF. In DNA form, the CDR3 reads TGTGCCAGCAGCTTCGACAGGGCTAATGGCTACACCTTC.

This rearrangement joins TRBV29-1 to TRBJ2-1, with TRBD2 matching over 9 bases. The trim removed 6 bases at V and 12 bases at J, leaving 12 bases unmatched. Germline V gives CDR1 SQVTM, CDR2 ANQGSEA. This CDR3 is 13 amino acids long. The CDR3 DNA follows: TGCAGCGTCCTAACCAGCGGGGGGACCTGGCAGTTCTTC. Amino acids: CSVLTSGGTWQFF.

This clonotype was counted between two and nine times. The chain recombines TRBV6-7 with TRBJ2-7; 7 bases match TRBD1. TRBV6-7 is an open reading frame whose function is uncertain. J lost 5 bases, V lost 7 bases, and 8 bases had no gene match. This CDR3 comprises 13 residues. For the CDR3, the DNA is TGTGCCAGCACGGACAGGACGGAAGACGAGCAGTACTTC. Encoded protein: CASTDRTEDEQYF.

The chain is built from TRBV7-2 and TRBJ2-1, with unresolved D. Trimming removed 5 bases at V and 3 bases at J, with 8 bases between. The germline V gene encodes CDR1 SGHTA and CDR2 FQGNSA. The CDR3 spans 13 residues. The CDR3 reads CASSARIYNEQFF. The CDR3 DNA reads TGTGCCAGCAGCGCCCGGATCTACAATGAGCAGTTCTTC.

This clonotype was found a few times. The CDR3: CSVVLRDSPNEAFF. The CDR3 DNA follows: TGCAGCGTTGTTTTGCGGGACAGCCCCAATGAAGCTTTCTTT. The chain combines TRBV29-1 with TRBJ1-1, with 7 bases that match TRBD1. The CDR3 contains 14 residues. The junction had 12 bases not matched to a gene; V was cut back by 4 bases and J by 7 bases. The V gene's germline CDR1 is SQVTM and CDR2 ANQGSEA. The complete variable domain, with remaining parts taken from reference TRBV29-1 and TRBJ1-1, reads SAVISQKPSRDICQRGTSLTIQCQVDSQVTMMFWYRQQPGQSLTLIATANQGSEATYESGFVIDKFPISRPNLTFSTLTVSNMSPEDSSIYLCSVVLRDSPNEAFFGQGTRLTVV.

V gene TRBV12-3 or TRBV12-4 combines with J gene TRBJ2-1, with TRBD2 as a possible D gene (6 bases). CDR3 length: 14 amino acids. Trimming took 5 bases from V and 5 from J, leaving 13 bases between them. This CDR3 reads CASSAPGRHNEQFF. DNA of the CDR3: TGTGCCAGCAGTGCCCCCGGGAGACACAATGAGCAGTTCTTC.